Following are 32 T cell receptor beta chains from one sample sequenced in a study of T cell responses to AZD1222 COVID-19 vaccine. The protocol was immunoSEQ multiplex PCR, while the TCRdb copy is restricted to in-frame clones and leaves out a portion. The sample shows 99,000 or so clones, approximately 89% of them seen only once. Sample: peripheral blood, taken 28 days after the second AZD1222 dose. Receptors originate from an adult who received the AZD1222 COVID-19 vaccine.

The gene calls are TRBV5-1 and TRBJ1-4, with TRBD1 matching 11 bases. The V gene end was trimmed by 3 bases and the J gene end by 0 bases; junction bases not matched to a gene: 1. Germline V gene lookup returns CDR1 SGHRS and CDR2 YFSETQ. The CDR3 loop spans 16 amino acids. This CDR3 is CASSWGQGATNEKLFF. CDR3 sequence (DNA): TGCGCCAGCAGCTGGGGACAGGGGGCAACTAATGAAAAACTGTTTTTT.

The genes are TRBV27 and TRBJ2-4, with 9 bases aligning to TRBD1. Germline assignment: CDR1 MNHEY and CDR2 SMNVEV (reference sequence). Trimming took 5 bases from V and 9 from J; bases not matched to a gene: 5. This CDR3 is 13 amino acids long. The CDR3 here is CASSPGTGSIQYF. The CDR3 DNA follows: TGTGCCAGCAGTCCAGGGACAGGGAGCATTCAGTACTTC.

The chain couples TRBV11-2 to TRBJ2-3, with no clear D. The CDR3 loop spans 14 amino acids. Per the germline V gene, CDR1 is SGHAT and CDR2 is FQNNGV. V lost 1 base and J 5 bases, leaving 10 bases between the germline ends. The CDR3 spells CASSLGPNVDTQYF. The CDR3 DNA sequence: TGTGCCAGCAGCTTAGGACCTAACGTAGATACGCAGTATTTT.

CDR3 sequence (DNA): TGTGCCTGGACCAGTGGCGGAGCTAGCACAGATACGCAGTATTTT. Its translation: CAWTSGGASTDTQYF. The V and J genes are TRBV30 and TRBJ2-3, with no clear D. This CDR3 contains 15 residues. Germline CDR1 reads GTSNPN; CDR2 reads SVGIG (reference sequence). V dropped 4 bases and J dropped 0 bases, with 14 bases sitting between them.

The V call is TRBV9, the J call TRBJ2-7; D gene unclear. V was clipped by 3 bases and J by 3 bases, with 7 bases between them. The V gene's germline CDR1 is SGDLS and CDR2 YYNGEE. There are 12 residues in the CDR3. CDR3 nucleotides: TGTGCCAGCAGCGCAAACAACTACGAGCAGTACTTC. Its translation is CASSANNYEQYF.

Details on this clone: The junction does not match germline at one end; this may be a read error. The rearrangement joins TRBV6-2 or TRBV6-3 to TRBJ2-7; D is perhaps TRBD2 (6 bases). Germline V gene lookup returns CDR1 MNHEY and CDR2 SVGEGT. The CDR3 consists of 16 residues. The CDR3 protein is CASSYKAGPPTSSFDF. In nucleotides, the CDR3 is TGTGCCAGCAGTTATAAAGCGGGTCCCCCTACGAGCAGTTTTGACTTC.

The rearrangement uses TRBV12-3 or TRBV12-4 and TRBJ1-5; perhaps TRBD1 as D (5 bases). The V end was cut by 6 bases, the J end by 15 bases, with 18 bases between. There are 12 residues in the CDR3. In DNA form, the CDR3 reads TGTGCCAGCAGCCGCGCCGGGGCGCAGGTGCATTTT. This codes for CASSRAGAQVHF.

The rearrangement uses TRBV19 and TRBJ1-3, with D tentatively TRBD1 (5 bases). The germline CDR1 and CDR2 sequences are LNHDA and SQIVND (reference sequence). The CDR3 has 15 amino acids. V was trimmed by 8 bases and J by 4 bases, leaving 18 bases between them. CDR3 sequence: CASSGTVAAGNTIYF. The CDR3 DNA reads as TGTGCCAGTTCCGGGACTGTCGCGGCCGGAAACACCATATATTTT. Full variable domain (rest looked up from reference TRBV19 and TRBJ1-3): DGGITQSPKYLFRKEGQNVTLSCEQNLNHDAMYWYRQDPGQGLRLIYYSQIVNDFQKGDIAEGYSVSREKKESFPLTVTSAQKNPTAFYLCASSGTVAAGNTIYFGEGSWLTVV.

This chain links TRBV28 with TRBJ1-5; D not resolved. The CDR3 consists of 17 residues. The ends were cut back, 2 bases at V and 2 bases at J, with 16 bases in the middle. Germline V CDR1 and CDR2: MDHEN, SYDVKM. CDR3: CASSLGQELRRNQPQHF. DNA for the CDR3: TGTGCCAGCAGTTTAGGGCAGGAGTTAAGGCGCAATCAGCCCCAGCATTTT.

The V gene is TRBV15, the J gene TRBJ2-3; 9 nucleotides agree with TRBD2. The germline gives CDR1 LNHNV, CDR2 YYDKDF (reference sequence). J lost 3 bases, V lost 6 bases, and 10 bases had no gene match. This CDR3 comprises 16 residues. The CDR3 DNA follows: TGTGCCACCAGTAAGAGGGGGGCGGGAGGGACAGATACGCAGTATTTT. Amino acid sequence: CATSKRGAGGTDTQYF.

This chain uses TRBV5-6 with TRBJ2-7; 13 nucleotides align to TRBD2. V shed 2 bases, J shed 4 bases, and the junction held 15 bases outside the gene matches. CDR3 length: 19 residues. Germline V lookup: CDR1 SGHDT, CDR2 YYEEEE. CDR3 coding DNA: TGTGCCAGCAGCTTATTGGGACTAGCGGGACCGGGGTCGCTTTACGAGCAGTACTTC. Its translation: CASSLLGLAGPGSLYEQYF.

J is TRBJ2-5 and V is TRBV29-1, with D perhaps matching TRBD1 (6 bases). Between the trimmed V and J ends, which lost 5 bases and 5 bases, there was a span of 21 bases. The germline CDR1 and CDR2 sequences are SQVTM and ANQGSEA. This CDR3 contains 15 residues. CDR3 DNA: TGCAGCGTTAATCCTCAAGGCAGGGGTTCCGAGACCCAGTACTTC. Amino acids: CSVNPQGRGSETQYF.

This clone was picked up one time. This chain connects TRBV7-9 to TRBJ2-1; tentative D call: TRBD2 (5 bases). The CDR3 totals 15 residues. From germline, CDR1 is SEHNR and CDR2 FQNEAQ (reference sequence). Between the trimmed V and J ends, which lost 4 bases and 2 bases, there was a span of 12 bases. The CDR3 DNA reads as TGTGCCAGCAGCTCCCGCCCAGCGGCCTACAATGAGCAGTTCTTC. It yields the protein CASSSRPAAYNEQFF.

The chain links TRBV6-2 or TRBV6-3 to TRBJ1-2, with D possibly being TRBD1 (5 bases). CDR1 is MNHEY, CDR2 SVGEGT, per germline. The CDR3 runs 15 residues. Trimming removed 4 bases from V and 5 bases from J, with 17 bases in between. CDR3 coding DNA: TGTGCCAGCAGTTCCATCAGGGAAGCGGGTTATGGCTACACCTTC. Its translation: CASSSIREAGYGYTF.

The chain is built from TRBV28 and TRBJ1-2; 7 positions agree with TRBD1. Germline values: CDR1 MDHEN, CDR2 SYDVKM. This CDR3 is built from 11 residues. V shed 4 bases, J shed 7 bases, and the junction held 0 bases outside the gene matches. CDR3 sequence: CASSYRGGYTF. The CDR3 coding sequence is TGTGCCAGCAGTTACAGGGGTGGCTACACCTTC.

This chain links TRBV7-9 with TRBJ1-6; 7 bases match TRBD1. V dropped 5 bases and J dropped 8; count of bases not matched to a gene: 6. The CDR3 extends over 14 amino acids. Germline V CDR1 and CDR2: SEHNR, FQNEAQ (reference sequence). CDR3 amino acids: CASSPTGSYSPLHF. In DNA, the CDR3 is TGTGCCAGCAGCCCGACAGGGTCATATTCACCCCTCCACTTT.

The rearrangement uses TRBV29-1 and TRBJ2-7; D is undetermined. V was pared by 2 bases and J by 4 bases, with 6 bases between. The length of the CDR3 is 11 residues. Germline CDR1 SQVTM, CDR2 ANQGSEA. The CDR3 region is CSVERDYEQYF. The CDR3 region has the DNA TGCAGCGTTGAAAGGGATTACGAGCAGTACTTC.

The chain recombines TRBV7-8 with TRBJ2-7, with 8 bases identical to TRBD1. With 4 bases clipped from V and 6 bases from J, the junction kept 8 bases outside the gene matches. The V gene's germline CDR1 is SGHVS and CDR2 FQNEAQ. The length of the CDR3 is 14 residues. This CDR3 is CASSSSGQGGEQYF. CDR3 coding DNA: TGTGCCAGCAGCTCCTCTGGACAGGGTGGCGAGCAGTACTTC.

Remarks on this clone: Other DNA sequences from this sample encode an identical CDR3 as well. The chain has TRBV27 and TRBJ1-5; D not resolved. CDR3 length: 14 amino acids. Trimming shortened V by 2 bases and J by 1 base, and 6 bases separated the two germline ends. CDR1 is MNHEY and CDR2 is SMNVEV in the germline V gene (reference sequence). This chain's CDR3 is CASSLVGSNQPQHF. CDR3 DNA sequence: TGTGCCAGCAGTTTAGTGGGGAGCAATCAGCCCCAGCATTTT.

This clone was seen once. This rearrangement joins TRBV30 to TRBJ1-6; D is perhaps TRBD1 (6 bases). CDR3 size: 13 residues. From germline, CDR1 is GTSNPN and CDR2 SVGIG (reference sequence). Trimming cost V 0 bases and J 10 bases, with 10 bases left between them. CDR3 residues: CAWSVRTVSPLHF. The CDR3 nucleotides are TGTGCCTGGAGTGTTCGGACAGTCTCACCCCTCCACTTT.

The chain couples TRBV30 to TRBJ2-2; the D gene is possibly TRBD2 (5 bases). V was clipped by 5 bases and J by 1 base, with 8 bases between them. CDR1 is GTSNPN and CDR2 is SVGIG in the germline V gene (reference sequence). This CDR3 region has 13 residues. The CDR3 bases are TGTGCCTGGGGAGGTGGGAACACCGGGGAGCTGTTTTTT. It encodes CAWGGGNTGELFF. The entire variable domain, with the rest obtained from reference TRBV30 and TRBJ2-2, is as follows: SQTIHQWPATLVQPVGSPLSLECTVEGTSNPNLYWYRQAAGRGLQLLFYSVGIGQISSEVPQNLSASRPQDRQFILSSKKLLLSDSGFYLCAWGGGNTGELFFGEGSRLTVL.

The rearrangement links TRBV5-1 to TRBJ1-1, with TRBD1 matching 7 bases. The germline CDR1 and CDR2 sequences are SGHRS and YFSETQ. The V gene end was trimmed by 0 bases and the J gene end by 3 bases; junction bases not matched to a gene: 2. The CDR3 totals 14 residues. The CDR3 loop is CASSLAQGYTEAFF. CDR3 in DNA: TGCGCCAGCAGCTTGGCACAGGGGTACACTGAAGCTTTCTTT.

This sequence joins TRBV5-1 and TRBJ2-7; TRBD2 matches 10 bases. CDR1 and CDR2 (germline): SGHRS, YFSETQ. The V segment lost 4 bases and the J segment 3 bases; nucleotides outside the gene matches: 7. The CDR3 has 15 residues. The CDR3 reads CASSGGASGSYEQYF. The DNA for the CDR3 is TGCGCCAGCAGCGGGGGGGCTAGCGGGAGCTACGAGCAGTACTTC.

This clone was observed once. CDR3 bases: TGTGCCACCAGCAGAGATGTTCGGGCCACGTACAATGAGCAGTTCTTC. It encodes CATSRDVRATYNEQFF. This rearrangement joins TRBV15 to TRBJ2-1; D unresolved. V was clipped by 0 bases and J by 4 bases, with 13 bases between them. In germline, CDR1 is LNHNV, CDR2 YYDKDF (reference sequence). This CDR3 spans 16 amino acids. The variable domain in full, with the rest retrieved from reference TRBV15 and TRBJ2-1, is DAMVIQNPRYQVTQFGKPVTLSCSQTLNHNVMYWYQQKSSQAPKLLFHYYDKDFNNEADTPDNFQSRRPNTSFCFLDIRSPGLGDTAMYLCATSRDVRATYNEQFFGPGTRLTVL.

The V call is TRBV21-1, the J call TRBJ1-4; no check of the table's D call, TRBD1, against the DNA was made. TRBV21-1 is a pseudogene segment. The CDR3 covers 15 residues. The CDR3 loop reads CASSNDRDGDEKLFF. The DNA for the CDR3 is TGTGCCAGCAGCAACGACAGGGACGGTGATGAAAAACTGTTTTTT.

V usage is TRBV11-2 and J usage is TRBJ1-3; D is unclear. Germline CDR1 and CDR2: SGHAT and FQNNGV. The CDR3 sequence is 16 residues long. Trimming took 1 base from V and 0 from J, leaving 10 bases between them. CDR3 sequence reads: CASSLGTASSGNTIYF. The CDR3 DNA reads TGTGCCAGCAGCTTAGGGACCGCAAGCTCTGGAAACACCATATATTTT. The full variable domain, its missing parts supplied by reference TRBV11-2 and TRBJ1-3, is EAGVAQSPRYKIIEKRQSVAFWCNPISGHATLYWYQQILGQGPKLLIQFQNNGVVDDSQLPKDRFSAERLKGVDSTLKIQPAKLEDSAVYLCASSLGTASSGNTIYFGEGSWLTVV.

This clone has only one observation. The chain uses TRBV5-6 and TRBJ2-1; 7 nucleotides line up with TRBD1. The CDR3 spans 15 residues. V lost 4 bases to trimming and J lost 3 bases; unmatched junction nucleotides: 7. Germline values: CDR1 SGHDT, CDR2 YYEEEE. The CDR3 reads CASSTTGAFYNEQFF. CDR3 nucleotides: TGTGCCAGCAGCACCACAGGGGCATTCTACAATGAGCAGTTCTTC.

The chain has TRBV4-1 and TRBJ2-3; 10 bases are shared with TRBD2. Germline V gene sequence: CDR1 MGHRA, CDR2 YSYEKL. CDR3 length: 17 residues. Germline trimming cut 4 bases from V and 5 bases from J; bases unmatched to any gene: 12. CDR3 sequence reads: CASSLSGLADSQDTQYF. DNA for the CDR3: TGCGCCAGCAGCCTATCAGGACTAGCGGATTCTCAAGATACGCAGTATTTT.

V and J are TRBV3-1 (or the pseudogene TRBV3-2) and TRBJ1-1; 8 bases fit TRBD1. The germline V gene has CDR1 LGHDT and CDR2 YNNKEL (reference sequence). The CDR3 loop spans 13 amino acids. V trimming: 5 bases; J trimming: 11 bases; junction bases outside the gene matches: 10. The CDR3 loop reads CASSSFQGATAFF. The CDR3 DNA reads TGTGCCAGCAGCTCCTTCCAGGGGGCGACGGCTTTCTTT.

This rearrangement joins TRBV2 to TRBJ2-7, with TRBD1 matching 8 bases. Germline loops: CDR1 SNHLY, CDR2 FYNNEI. This CDR3 comprises 15 residues. Trimming took 7 bases from V and 0 from J; bases not matched to a gene: 8. CDR3 loop: CASTKGQESSYEQYF. CDR3 sequence (DNA): TGTGCCAGCACTAAGGGACAGGAGAGCTCCTACGAGCAGTACTTC. The full variable domain, completed using reference TRBV2 and TRBJ2-7, is EPEVTQTPSHQVTQMGQEVILRCVPISNHLYFYWYRQILGQKVEFLVSFYNNEISEKSEIFDDQFSVERPDGSNFTLKIRSTKLEDSAMYFCASTKGQESSYEQYFGPGTRLTVT.

The chain links TRBV5-8 to TRBJ2-1, with 12 bases identical to TRBD2. Germline V gene sequence: CDR1 SGHTS, CDR2 YDEGEE. CDR3 length: 16 amino acids. The V and J ends lost 4 bases and 5 bases, in that order; junction bases with no gene match: 7. The CDR3 DNA follows: TGTGCCAGCAGCCCGACTAGCGGGAGTTTCCACAATGAGCAGTTCTTC. Translating it yields CASSPTSGSFHNEQFF.

The chain joins TRBV12-3 or TRBV12-4 to TRBJ1-1; D gene ambiguous. Trimming took off 2 bases at V and 0 bases at J, with 4 bases between the two ends. This CDR3 is 13 amino acids long. The DNA of the CDR3 is TGTGCCAGCAGTTTAAGTTTGAACACTGAAGCTTTCTTT. Protein sequence: CASSLSLNTEAFF.